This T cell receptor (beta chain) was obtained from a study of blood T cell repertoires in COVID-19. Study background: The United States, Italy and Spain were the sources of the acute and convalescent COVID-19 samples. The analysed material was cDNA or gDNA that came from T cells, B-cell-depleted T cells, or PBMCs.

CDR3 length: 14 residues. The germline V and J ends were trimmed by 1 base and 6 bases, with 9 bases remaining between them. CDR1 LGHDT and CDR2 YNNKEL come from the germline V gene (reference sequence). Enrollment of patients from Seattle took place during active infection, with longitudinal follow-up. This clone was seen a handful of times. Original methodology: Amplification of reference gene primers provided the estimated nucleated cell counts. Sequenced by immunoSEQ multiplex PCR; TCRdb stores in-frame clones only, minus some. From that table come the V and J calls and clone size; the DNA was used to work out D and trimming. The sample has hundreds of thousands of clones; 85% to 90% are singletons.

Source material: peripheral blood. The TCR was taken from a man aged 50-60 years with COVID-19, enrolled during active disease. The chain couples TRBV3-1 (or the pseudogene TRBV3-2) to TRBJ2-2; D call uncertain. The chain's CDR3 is CASSQAVSPGELFF. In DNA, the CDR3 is TGTGCCAGCAGCCAAGCGGTGTCCCCCGGGGAGCTGTTTTTT.